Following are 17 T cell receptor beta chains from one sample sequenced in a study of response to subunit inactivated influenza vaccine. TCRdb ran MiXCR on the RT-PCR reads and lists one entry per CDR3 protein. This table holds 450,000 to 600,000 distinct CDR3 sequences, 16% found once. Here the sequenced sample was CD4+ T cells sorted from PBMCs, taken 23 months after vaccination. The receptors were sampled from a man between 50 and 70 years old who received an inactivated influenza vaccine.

The CDR3 here is CSAQKWTSGSGDEQFF. CDR3 in DNA: TGCAGTGCTCAAAAGTGGACTAGCGGGAGTGGGGATGAGCAGTTCTTC. V gene TRBV20-1 combines with J gene TRBJ2-1; 13 bases line up with TRBD2. V gave up 5 bases and J gave up 8 bases; unmatched junction bases: 12. Germline V lookup: CDR1 DFQATT, CDR2 SNEGSKA (reference sequence). The CDR3 covers 16 residues.

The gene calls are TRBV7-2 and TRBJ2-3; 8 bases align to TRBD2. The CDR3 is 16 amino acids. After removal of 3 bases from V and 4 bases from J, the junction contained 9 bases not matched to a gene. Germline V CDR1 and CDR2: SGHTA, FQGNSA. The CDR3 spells CASSFVHGRAPDTQYF. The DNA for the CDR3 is TGTGCCAGCAGCTTCGTCCACGGGAGGGCCCCAGATACGCAGTATTTT.

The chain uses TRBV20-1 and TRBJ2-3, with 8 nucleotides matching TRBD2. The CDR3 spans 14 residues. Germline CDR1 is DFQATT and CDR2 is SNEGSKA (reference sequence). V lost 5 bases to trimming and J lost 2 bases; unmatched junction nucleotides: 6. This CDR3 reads CSAPREGVTDTQYF. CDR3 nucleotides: TGCAGTGCTCCCCGGGAGGGTGTCACAGATACGCAGTATTTT.

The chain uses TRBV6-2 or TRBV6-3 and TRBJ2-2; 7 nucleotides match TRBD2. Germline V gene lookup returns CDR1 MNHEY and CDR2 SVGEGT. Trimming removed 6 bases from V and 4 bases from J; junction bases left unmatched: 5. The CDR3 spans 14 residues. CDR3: CASSLWGGTGELFF. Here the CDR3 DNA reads TGTGCCAGCAGCCTCTGGGGGGGCACCGGGGAGCTGTTTTTT.

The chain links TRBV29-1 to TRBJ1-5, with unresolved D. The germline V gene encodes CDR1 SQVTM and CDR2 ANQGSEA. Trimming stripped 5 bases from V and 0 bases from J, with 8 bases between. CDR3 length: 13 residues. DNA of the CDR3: TGCAGCGTTTCTGAAAATAGCAATCAGCCCCAGCATTTT. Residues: CSVSENSNQPQHF.

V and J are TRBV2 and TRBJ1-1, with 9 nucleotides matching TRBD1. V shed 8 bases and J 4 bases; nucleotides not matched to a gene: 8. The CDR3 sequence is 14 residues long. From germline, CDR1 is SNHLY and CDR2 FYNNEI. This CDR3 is CASVGTGLGTEAFF. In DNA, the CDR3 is TGTGCCAGCGTCGGGACAGGGTTGGGCACTGAAGCTTTCTTT.

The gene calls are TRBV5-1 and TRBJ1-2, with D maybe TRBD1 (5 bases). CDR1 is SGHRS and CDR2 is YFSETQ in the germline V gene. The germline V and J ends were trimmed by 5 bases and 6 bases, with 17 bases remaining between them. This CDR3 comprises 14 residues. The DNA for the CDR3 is TGCGCCAGCAGTTCGGCCGGGGGTTCGGATGGCTACACCTTC. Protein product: CASSSAGGSDGYTF.

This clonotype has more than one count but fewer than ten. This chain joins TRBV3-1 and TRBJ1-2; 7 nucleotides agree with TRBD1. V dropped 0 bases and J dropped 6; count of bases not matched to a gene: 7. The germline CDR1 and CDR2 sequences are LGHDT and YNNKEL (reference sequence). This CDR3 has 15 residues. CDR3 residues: CASSQELHRGNGYTF. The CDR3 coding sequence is TGTGCCAGCAGCCAAGAACTTCACAGGGGAAATGGCTACACCTTC.

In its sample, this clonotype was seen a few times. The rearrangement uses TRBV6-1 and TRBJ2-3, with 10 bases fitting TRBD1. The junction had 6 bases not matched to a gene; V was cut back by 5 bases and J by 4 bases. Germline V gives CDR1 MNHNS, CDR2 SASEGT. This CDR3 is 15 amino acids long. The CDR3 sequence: CASSPGQGPSDTQYF. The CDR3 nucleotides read TGTGCCAGCAGTCCGGGACAGGGGCCGTCAGATACGCAGTATTTT.

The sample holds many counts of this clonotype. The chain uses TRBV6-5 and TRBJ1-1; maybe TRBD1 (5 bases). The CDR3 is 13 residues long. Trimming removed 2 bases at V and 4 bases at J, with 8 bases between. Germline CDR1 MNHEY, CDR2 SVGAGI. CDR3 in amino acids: CASSYRGGTEAFF. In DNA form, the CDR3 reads TGTGCCAGCAGTTACAGGGGCGGCACTGAAGCTTTCTTT.

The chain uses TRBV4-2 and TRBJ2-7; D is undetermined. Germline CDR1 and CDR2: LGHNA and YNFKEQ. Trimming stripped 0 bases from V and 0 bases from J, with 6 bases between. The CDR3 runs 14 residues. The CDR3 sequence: CASSQDEDSYEQYF. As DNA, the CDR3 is TGTGCCAGCAGCCAAGATGAGGACTCCTACGAGCAGTACTTC.

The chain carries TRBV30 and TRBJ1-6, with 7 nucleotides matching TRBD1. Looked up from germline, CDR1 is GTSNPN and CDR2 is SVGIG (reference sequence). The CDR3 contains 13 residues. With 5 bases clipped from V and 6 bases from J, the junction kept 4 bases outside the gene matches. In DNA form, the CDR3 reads TGTGCCTGGGCTGGACAGGCTAATTCACCCCTCCACTTT. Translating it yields CAWAGQANSPLHF.

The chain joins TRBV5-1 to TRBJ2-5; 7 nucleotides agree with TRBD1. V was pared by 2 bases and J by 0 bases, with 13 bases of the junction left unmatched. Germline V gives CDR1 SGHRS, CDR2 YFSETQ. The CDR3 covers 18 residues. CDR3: CASSFQFRTGEYQETQYF. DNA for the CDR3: TGCGCCAGCAGCTTTCAATTCAGGACAGGAGAGTACCAAGAGACCCAGTACTTC.

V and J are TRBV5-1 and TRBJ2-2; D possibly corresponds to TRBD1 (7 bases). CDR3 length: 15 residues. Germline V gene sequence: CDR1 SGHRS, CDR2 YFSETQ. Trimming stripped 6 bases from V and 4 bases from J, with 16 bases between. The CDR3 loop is CASMQGGLGTGELFF. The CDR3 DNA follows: TGCGCCAGCATGCAGGGGGGCCTAGGCACCGGGGAGCTGTTTTTT.

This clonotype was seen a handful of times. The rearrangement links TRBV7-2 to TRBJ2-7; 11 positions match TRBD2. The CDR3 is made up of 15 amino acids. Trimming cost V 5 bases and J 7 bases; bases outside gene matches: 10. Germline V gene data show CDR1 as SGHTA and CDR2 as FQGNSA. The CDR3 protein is CASSVSGGAFGEQYF. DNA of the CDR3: TGTGCCAGCAGCGTTAGCGGGGGGGCCTTTGGGGAGCAGTACTTC.

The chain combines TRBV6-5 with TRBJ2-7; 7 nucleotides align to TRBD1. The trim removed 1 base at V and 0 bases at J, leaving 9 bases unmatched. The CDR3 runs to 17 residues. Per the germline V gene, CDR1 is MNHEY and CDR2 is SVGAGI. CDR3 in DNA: TGTGCCAGCAGTTACTATTATCGACAGGGCAGCTCCTACGAGCAGTACTTC. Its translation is CASSYYYRQGSSYEQYF.

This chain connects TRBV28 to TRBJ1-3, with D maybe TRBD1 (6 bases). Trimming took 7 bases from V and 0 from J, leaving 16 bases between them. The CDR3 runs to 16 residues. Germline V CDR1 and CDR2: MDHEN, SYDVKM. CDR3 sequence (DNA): TGTGCCAGCACCGTCCTGACAGGCCTCTCTGGAAACACCATATATTTT. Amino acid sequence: CASTVLTGLSGNTIYF.